Listed below are T cell receptor beta chains from one sample, sequenced in a study of breast tumors, draining lymph nodes, adjacent tissues. TCRdb itself ran the multiplex PCR reads through MiXCR, one entry per CDR3 protein. The data contain tens of thousands of distinct CDR3 sequences, around 28% of them singletons. Material: axillary lymph node tissue. These receptors were taken from a female donor with breast cancer. Some clones in this sample may be carry-over from other donors' samples. Both conserved end residues are part of each CDR3. Fields, in order: D gene, clone size, J gene, V gene, CDR3 DNA, CDR3 protein. D genes are given only for firm matches. A row's size may be missing; if present it is once, few, many or a size class.

d_call: TRBD1
clone_size: NA
j_call: TRBJ2-7
v_call: TRBV9
cdr3_nt: TGTGCCAGCAGCGTCCTTGGGCCGGGACAGGCGCCCTACGAGCAGTACTTC
cdr3_aa: CASSVLGPGQAPYEQYF

d_call: NA
clone_size: many
j_call: TRBJ2-7
v_call: TRBV9
cdr3_nt: TGTGCCAGCAGCGTAGTTGGGGGTGAGCAGTACTTC
cdr3_aa: CASSVVGGEQYF

d_call: NA
clone_size: many
j_call: TRBJ2-7
v_call: TRBV30
cdr3_nt: TGTGCCTGGAGTTTCCACTCCTACGAGCAGTACTTC
cdr3_aa: CAWSFHSYEQYF

d_call: NA
clone_size: many
j_call: TRBJ2-3
v_call: TRBV19
cdr3_nt: TGTGCCAGTAGTTTCAGGGGCAGCACAGATACGCAGTATTTT
cdr3_aa: CASSFRGSTDTQYF

d_call: NA
clone_size: many
j_call: TRBJ2-5
v_call: TRBV5-1
cdr3_nt: TGCGCCAGCAGCTTTACAGGGCCGGAGACCCAGTACTTC
cdr3_aa: CASSFTGPETQYF

d_call: TRBD2
clone_size: NA
j_call: TRBJ2-1
v_call: TRBV7-2
cdr3_nt: TGTGCCAGCAGCACCAGACTAGCGGGCAACAATGAGCAGTCCTTC
cdr3_aa: CASSTRLAGNNEQSF

d_call: TRBD1
clone_size: many
j_call: TRBJ1-3
v_call: TRBV7-2
cdr3_nt: TGTGCCAGCAGCATGACAGGGAACTCTGGAAACACCATATATTTT
cdr3_aa: CASSMTGNSGNTIYF

d_call: NA
clone_size: many
j_call: TRBJ2-6
v_call: TRBV6-7
cdr3_nt: TGTGCCAGCAGTTACCCCCTGGCCGGAGGGGCCAACGTCCTGACTTTC
cdr3_aa: CASSYPLAGGANVLTF

d_call: TRBD1
clone_size: NA
j_call: TRBJ1-5
v_call: TRBV27
cdr3_nt: TGTGCCAGCAGAGGGACAGGGCAGCCCCAGCATTTT
cdr3_aa: CASRGTGQPQHF

d_call: TRBD1
clone_size: NA
j_call: TRBJ1-2
v_call: TRBV5-1
cdr3_nt: TGTGCCAGCAGCTCCCCGACAGGGAGGAATGGCTGCACCTTC
cdr3_aa: CASSSPTGRNGCTF

d_call: NA
clone_size: many
j_call: TRBJ2-1
v_call: TRBV15
cdr3_nt: TGTGCCACCAGCAGAGATCTTCCATCGCACAATGAGCAGTTCTTC
cdr3_aa: CATSRDLPSHNEQFF

d_call: NA
clone_size: many
j_call: TRBJ1-2
v_call: TRBV19
cdr3_nt: TGTGCCAGTAGTGTCAGGGCCAGAGATGGCTACACCTTC
cdr3_aa: CASSVRARDGYTF

d_call: TRBD1
clone_size: NA
j_call: TRBJ2-7
v_call: TRBV5-5
cdr3_nt: TGTGCCAGCAGCACGAGGGGACAGGGACTAAGGGAGCAGTACTTC
cdr3_aa: CASSTRGQGLREQYF

d_call: NA
clone_size: many
j_call: TRBJ1-2
v_call: TRBV29-1
cdr3_nt: TGCAGCGTTAAGACAGGCACCGCTAACTATGGCTACACCTTC
cdr3_aa: CSVKTGTANYGYTF

d_call: NA
clone_size: many
j_call: TRBJ2-5
v_call: TRBV11-2
cdr3_nt: TGTGCCAGCACCCCGTTACGACGCCTAGAGACCCAGTACTTC
cdr3_aa: CASTPLRRLETQYF

d_call: NA
clone_size: NA
j_call: TRBJ2-7
v_call: TRBV4-3
cdr3_nt: TGCGCCAGCAGCCAGACGATGGGAAGCTCCTACGTGCGGTACTTC
cdr3_aa: CASSQTMGSSYVRYF

d_call: NA
clone_size: many
j_call: TRBJ2-6
v_call: TRBV5-1
cdr3_nt: TGCGCCAGCAGCCCCGGTGCACAGATCTCTGGGGCCAACGTCCTGACTTTC
cdr3_aa: CASSPGAQISGANVLTF

d_call: NA
clone_size: NA
j_call: TRBJ2-2
v_call: TRBV6-2/TRBV6-3
cdr3_nt: TGTGCCAGCAGTGCACAGGGAAGGCGGGCCTACGAGCTGTTTTTT
cdr3_aa: CASSAQGRRAYELFF

d_call: NA
clone_size: many
j_call: TRBJ1-1
v_call: TRBV7-3
cdr3_nt: TGTGCCAGCAGCGTTACGTACAACACTGAAGCTTTCTTT
cdr3_aa: CASSVTYNTEAFF

d_call: NA
clone_size: NA
j_call: TRBJ1-1
v_call: TRBV11-3
cdr3_nt: TGTGCCAGCAGCCCCCGGACGGAGAACACTGAAGCTTTCTTT
cdr3_aa: CASSPRTENTEAFF

d_call: NA
clone_size: NA
j_call: TRBJ1-3
v_call: TRBV29-1
cdr3_nt: TGCAGCGTAACGGGAGGAAACACCATATATTTT
cdr3_aa: CSVTGGNTIYF

d_call: NA
clone_size: many
j_call: TRBJ1-5
v_call: TRBV4-2
cdr3_nt: TGTGCCAGCAGCCAAGATCGGGAGGACGGATTTGGCAATCAGCCCCAGCATTTT
cdr3_aa: CASSQDREDGFGNQPQHF

d_call: NA
clone_size: many
j_call: TRBJ1-6
v_call: TRBV9
cdr3_nt: TGTGCCAGCAGCGTAGAGGGTGACCGGGCAGGGAGCTCCTATAATTCACCCCTCCACTTT
cdr3_aa: CASSVEGDRAGSSYNSPLHF

d_call: TRBD1
clone_size: many
j_call: TRBJ1-2
v_call: TRBV5-5
cdr3_nt: TGTGCCAGCAGCTCCCGGACAGGGGAGCAGGGCTACACCTTC
cdr3_aa: CASSSRTGEQGYTF

d_call: NA
clone_size: NA
j_call: TRBJ2-3
v_call: TRBV20-1
cdr3_nt: TGCAGTGCTCGGGGGGCTAGCGGCTACAATGAGCAGTATTTT
cdr3_aa: CSARGASGYNEQYF

d_call: NA
clone_size: many
j_call: TRBJ2-5
v_call: TRBV30
cdr3_nt: TGTGCCTGGAGCCACGGCAGCCAAGAGACCCAGTACTTC
cdr3_aa: CAWSHGSQETQYF

d_call: NA
clone_size: many
j_call: TRBJ2-5
v_call: TRBV11-3
cdr3_nt: TGTGCCAGCAGCGAAGGGGGGAGAGTTTTCCAAGAGACCCAGTACTTC
cdr3_aa: CASSEGGRVFQETQYF

d_call: NA
clone_size: many
j_call: TRBJ2-3
v_call: TRBV6-5
cdr3_nt: TGTGCCAGCAGCCAAGACGGGACTCCCGGTTTCACAGATACGCAGTATTTT
cdr3_aa: CASSQDGTPGFTDTQYF

d_call: NA
clone_size: many
j_call: TRBJ2-2
v_call: TRBV5-4
cdr3_nt: TGTGCCAGCAGCTTCGCACACGACACCGGGGAGCTGTTTTTT
cdr3_aa: CASSFAHDTGELFF

d_call: NA
clone_size: many
j_call: TRBJ2-1
v_call: TRBV11-2
cdr3_nt: TGTGCCAGCAGCTTTTACCCGAATGAGCAGTTCTTC
cdr3_aa: CASSFYPNEQFF

d_call: NA
clone_size: NA
j_call: TRBJ2-1
v_call: TRBV6-1
cdr3_nt: TGTGCCAGCAGTGCACAGGCCGGTCGCAATGAGCAGTTCTTC
cdr3_aa: CASSAQAGRNEQFF

d_call: TRBD1
clone_size: many
j_call: TRBJ1-3
v_call: TRBV29-1
cdr3_nt: TGCAGCGTTGAACTGACAGGGGTAGGAAACACCATATATTTT
cdr3_aa: CSVELTGVGNTIYF

d_call: NA
clone_size: many
j_call: TRBJ2-5
v_call: TRBV9
cdr3_nt: TGTGCCAGCAGCGACACCGGGACAAACCAAGAGACCCAGTACTTC
cdr3_aa: CASSDTGTNQETQYF

d_call: NA
clone_size: many
j_call: TRBJ2-7
v_call: TRBV9
cdr3_nt: TGTGCCAGCAGCGAAATACTAGACTGCAGGGTCGAGCAGTACTTC
cdr3_aa: CASSEILDCRVEQYF

d_call: NA
clone_size: many
j_call: TRBJ2-2
v_call: TRBV20-1
cdr3_nt: TGCAGTGCTAGAAACTCAGACCTTAAGAACACCGGGGAGCTGTTTTTT
cdr3_aa: CSARNSDLKNTGELFF

d_call: NA
clone_size: NA
j_call: TRBJ1-2
v_call: TRBV20-1
cdr3_nt: TGCAGTGCTAGAGGGGGGACACCCAGCTATGGCTACACCTTC
cdr3_aa: CSARGGTPSYGYTF

d_call: NA
clone_size: NA
j_call: TRBJ1-3
v_call: TRBV28
cdr3_nt: TGTGCCAGCAGCCGGGACGGTCATCGAAACACCATATATTTT
cdr3_aa: CASSRDGHRNTIYF

d_call: NA
clone_size: NA
j_call: TRBJ2-5
v_call: TRBV20-1
cdr3_nt: TGCAGTGCTAGAGCGGTGGGGGGGCGAGAAACCCAGTACTTC
cdr3_aa: CSARAVGGRETQYF

d_call: NA
clone_size: many
j_call: TRBJ2-1
v_call: TRBV20-1
cdr3_nt: TGCAGTGCTAGTCTCACGACTAGTCGCGATGAGCAGTTCTTC
cdr3_aa: CSASLTTSRDEQFF

d_call: NA
clone_size: NA
j_call: TRBJ1-2
v_call: TRBV4-3
cdr3_nt: TGCGCCAGCAGCCAAGACGGCAGGGGACACTCAATTTATGGCTACACCTTC
cdr3_aa: CASSQDGRGHSIYGYTF

d_call: TRBD1
clone_size: many
j_call: TRBJ2-5
v_call: TRBV19
cdr3_nt: TGTGCCAGTAGTGCCCTCCAGGGGGTCCAAGAGACCCAGTACTTC
cdr3_aa: CASSALQGVQETQYF

d_call: NA
clone_size: many
j_call: TRBJ2-7
v_call: TRBV9
cdr3_nt: TGTGCCAGCGGGGGGAAGAGCTCCTACGAGCAGTACTTC
cdr3_aa: CASGGKSSYEQYF

d_call: NA
clone_size: NA
j_call: TRBJ1-1
v_call: TRBV5-1
cdr3_nt: TGCGCCAGCAGCTTGAGTCAGGTTGTTATGAACACTGAAGCTTTCTTT
cdr3_aa: CASSLSQVVMNTEAFF

d_call: NA
clone_size: many
j_call: TRBJ2-7
v_call: TRBV7-8
cdr3_nt: TGTGCCAGCAGCTATAGCGTAGTAGGCGAGCAGTACTTC
cdr3_aa: CASSYSVVGEQYF

d_call: TRBD2
clone_size: many
j_call: TRBJ2-5
v_call: TRBV15
cdr3_nt: TGTGCCACCAGCAGAGATCGGCTAGCGGGAGAGGGGTGGGACTTC
cdr3_aa: CATSRDRLAGEGWDF

d_call: NA
clone_size: many
j_call: TRBJ1-6
v_call: TRBV11-2
cdr3_nt: TGTGCCAGCAGATCGGACTATAATTCACCCCTCCACTTT
cdr3_aa: CASRSDYNSPLHF

d_call: NA
clone_size: NA
j_call: TRBJ2-5
v_call: TRBV7-9
cdr3_nt: TGTGCCCGCAGCCCCCCAAGGACAGACGTCGTTACCATTTTAGTGACCCAGTACTTC
cdr3_aa: CARSPPRTDVVTILVTQYF

d_call: NA
clone_size: NA
j_call: TRBJ1-2
v_call: TRBV15
cdr3_nt: TGTGCCACCAGCAGCTTGTACCGAGATGGCTACACCTTC
cdr3_aa: CATSSLYRDGYTF

d_call: NA
clone_size: few
j_call: TRBJ2-3
v_call: TRBV20-1
cdr3_nt: TGCAGTGCGCGACTAGTTGTTCAGACAGCCACGCAGTATTTT
cdr3_aa: CSARLVVQTATQYF

d_call: NA
clone_size: many
j_call: TRBJ2-5
v_call: TRBV11-1
cdr3_nt: TGTGCCAGCAGCTTAGCTGGGAAAGAGACCCAGTACTTC
cdr3_aa: CASSLAGKETQYF

d_call: NA
clone_size: NA
j_call: TRBJ2-2
v_call: TRBV7-9
cdr3_nt: TGTGCCAGCAGCCAGGGTCCCCAGGGCTGTGCGAACACCGGGGAGCTGTTTTTT
cdr3_aa: CASSQGPQGCANTGELFF

d_call: NA
clone_size: NA
j_call: TRBJ2-2
v_call: TRBV27
cdr3_nt: TGTGCCAGCAGTTGGGGCGGGATGGGCGGGGAGCTGTTTTTT
cdr3_aa: CASSWGGMGGELFF

d_call: NA
clone_size: many
j_call: TRBJ2-3
v_call: TRBV7-2
cdr3_nt: TGTGCCAGCAGCCTGACAACTACCGATCCGCAGTATTTT
cdr3_aa: CASSLTTTDPQYF

d_call: NA
clone_size: NA
j_call: TRBJ2-7
v_call: TRBV7-2
cdr3_nt: TGTGCCAGCAGCTTAGTGGCTAGCGAGAAAACCTACGAGCAGTACTTC
cdr3_aa: CASSLVASEKTYEQYF

d_call: TRBD2
clone_size: many
j_call: TRBJ2-3
v_call: TRBV3-1
cdr3_nt: TGTGCCAGCAGCCAAGAGTGGCGGGGGGTAGATACGCAGTATTTT
cdr3_aa: CASSQEWRGVDTQYF

d_call: NA
clone_size: many
j_call: TRBJ1-2
v_call: TRBV12-3/TRBV12-4
cdr3_nt: TGTGCCAGCAGTTTGAGAGGGGTTGGCTACACCTTC
cdr3_aa: CASSLRGVGYTF

d_call: NA
clone_size: once
j_call: TRBJ2-3
v_call: TRBV24-1
cdr3_nt: TGTGCCACCAGTGCTTGGAACTCGGGACGGACAACTAGCACAGATACGCAGTATTTT
cdr3_aa: CATSAWNSGRTTSTDTQYF

d_call: NA
clone_size: NA
j_call: TRBJ2-3
v_call: TRBV5-4
cdr3_nt: TGTGCCAGCAGCCAAAAACAGACGGTCGGGGATACGCAGTATTTT
cdr3_aa: CASSQKQTVGDTQYF

d_call: TRBD2
clone_size: many
j_call: TRBJ2-7
v_call: TRBV2
cdr3_nt: TGTGCCAGCAGTGGCCGGGACTACTACGAGCAGTACTTC
cdr3_aa: CASSGRDYYEQYF

d_call: NA
clone_size: many
j_call: TRBJ2-2
v_call: TRBV5-1
cdr3_nt: TGCGCCAGCAGCTTGGAGTTTAACACCGGGGAGCTGTTTTTT
cdr3_aa: CASSLEFNTGELFF